The 10 T cell receptor beta chains listed next were all sequenced from one sample in a study of blood T cells in healthy people across ages (dated by TCRdb to about 2015). The library was made by 5' RACE. Sequencing relied on an Illumina HiSeq 2500. The second PCR ran for roughly 6 to 11 cycles and used a J-beta primer mix along with a sample-barcoded 5' primer. Starting from the raw public reads, TCRdb applied fastp trimming at Q25, assembled clones with MiXCR and retained in-frame beta chains. Every entry covers one CDR3 protein and lists the most common genes and DNA from its rows. In all, the sample holds about 840,000 distinct CDR3 sequences, and approximately 32% of those were seen once. 10% of the sample comes from the top ten. This sample also belongs to another study, concerning T cells of mothers and their children.

The sequenced sample was blood. The origin of the receptors is a woman in her forties in good health.

A note on this clonotype: Germline is not matched at one junction end, which may reflect a read error. The chain is built from TRBV20-1 and TRBJ2-7, with TRBD1 matching over 7 bases. The CDR3 loop spans 13 amino acids. Germline values: CDR1 DFQATT, CDR2 SNEGSKA (reference sequence). The CDR3 sequence is CSVTDRERYDQYF. The CDR3, as DNA: TGCAGTGTAACCGACAGGGAGCGGTACGACCAGTACTTC.

V is TRBV6-1 and J is TRBJ2-1, with D possibly matching TRBD2 (6 bases). Germline values: CDR1 MNHNS, CDR2 SASEGT. This CDR3 has 18 amino acids. V was pared by 6 bases and J by 11 bases, with 32 bases between. The CDR3 DNA follows: TGTGCCAGCAGAGCTGGTCCGACTAGTTCCGGTACAAGATGGCAGCAGTTCTTC. Its protein product is CASRAGPTSSGTRWQQFF.

The rearrangement links TRBV20-1 to TRBJ2-4; 9 nucleotides agree with TRBD1. The J call could be wrong; TRBJ2-7 is a better fit for the DNA end. The CDR3 covers 14 residues. The germline V gene encodes CDR1 DFQATT and CDR2 SNEGSKA (reference sequence). CDR3 sequence: CSARDRDRVDEQYF. CDR3 DNA: TGCAGTGCTAGAGATCGGGACAGGGTAGACGAGCAGTACTTC.

For this clonotype: This sequence may be a read error, since a much larger clone differs from it by one base. V and J are TRBV13 and TRBJ1-1, with D uncertain. The length of the CDR3 is 13 residues. Germline loops: CDR1 PRHDT, CDR2 FYEKMQ (reference sequence). The CDR3 reads CAGSSLTFPEAFF. CDR3 DNA: TGTGCCGGCAGCTCACTCACCTTCCCTGAAGCTTTCTTT.

This rearrangement joins TRBV7-9 to TRBJ2-5; TRBD2 matches 9 bases. The V gene's germline CDR1 is SEHNR and CDR2 FQNEAQ (reference sequence). This CDR3 comprises 15 residues. J was trimmed by 3 bases and V by 3 bases; bases with no gene match: 5. CDR3 nucleotide sequence: TGTGCCAGCAGCTTTCAACTAGCGGGCGAAGAGACCCAGTACTTC. Protein product: CASSFQLAGEETQYF.

This clonotype has ten or more counts. The gene calls are TRBV29-1 and TRBJ1-2; 10 nucleotides match TRBD1. The J segment lost 6 bases and the V segment lost 8 bases, leaving 9 bases of the junction unmatched. Germline CDR1 and CDR2: SQVTM and ANQGSEA. CDR3 length: 13 residues. CDR3 in DNA: TGCAGCCATCAGGGGACAGGGGAGGATGGCTACACCTTC. Protein product: CSHQGTGEDGYTF.

This clonotype was recorded at least ten times. The V and J genes are TRBV15 and TRBJ2-3, with TRBD2 matching over 9 bases. The CDR3 is made up of 17 amino acids. The V segment lost 1 base and the J segment 6 bases; nucleotides outside the gene matches: 11. The V gene's germline CDR1 is LNHNV and CDR2 YYDKDF (reference sequence). The CDR3 here is CATSRVRAGGPLDTQYF. In DNA form, the CDR3 reads TGTGCCACCAGCAGAGTAAGGGCGGGGGGGCCTCTTGATACGCAGTATTTT. Based on the CDR3 plus reference TRBV15 and TRBJ2-3, the full variable domain is DAMVIQNPRYQVTQFGKPVTLSCSQTLNHNVMYWYQQKSSQAPKLLFHYYDKDFNNEADTPDNFQSRRPNTSFCFLDIRSPGLGDTAMYLCATSRVRAGGPLDTQYFGPGTRLTVL.

This chain uses TRBV5-1 with TRBJ2-7; no clear D. CDR1 SGHRS and CDR2 YFSETQ come from the germline V gene. V dropped 0 bases and J dropped 7 bases, with 11 bases sitting between them. This CDR3 is built from 13 residues. The CDR3 loop is CASSLARSREQYF. In nucleotides, the CDR3 is TGCGCCAGCAGCTTGGCCCGTTCGAGGGAGCAGTACTTC.

This chain uses TRBV7-2 with TRBJ2-1, with 12 bases matching TRBD2. Germline V gene sequence: CDR1 SGHTA, CDR2 FQGNSA. The CDR3 length is 19 residues. V gave up 2 bases and J gave up 5 bases; unmatched junction bases: 13. The CDR3 loop reads CASSLPPYSTSGGDNEQFF. CDR3 DNA sequence: TGTGCCAGCAGCTTACCACCATATTCGACTAGCGGGGGAGACAATGAGCAGTTCTTC.

Comment on this clonotype: A much larger clonotype is one base distant, so this may be a read error. The CDR3 DNA follows: TGCAGTGCTAGCATCCCTAGCGGGGGCTCCTACAATGAGCAGTACTTC. It is translated as CSASIPSGGSYNEQYF. V and J are TRBV20-1 and TRBJ2-1, with 10 bases matching TRBD2. TRBJ2-7 explains the end of the DNA better; the J call may be wrong. Germline values: CDR1 DFQATT, CDR2 SNEGSKA (reference sequence). The CDR3 has 16 amino acids.